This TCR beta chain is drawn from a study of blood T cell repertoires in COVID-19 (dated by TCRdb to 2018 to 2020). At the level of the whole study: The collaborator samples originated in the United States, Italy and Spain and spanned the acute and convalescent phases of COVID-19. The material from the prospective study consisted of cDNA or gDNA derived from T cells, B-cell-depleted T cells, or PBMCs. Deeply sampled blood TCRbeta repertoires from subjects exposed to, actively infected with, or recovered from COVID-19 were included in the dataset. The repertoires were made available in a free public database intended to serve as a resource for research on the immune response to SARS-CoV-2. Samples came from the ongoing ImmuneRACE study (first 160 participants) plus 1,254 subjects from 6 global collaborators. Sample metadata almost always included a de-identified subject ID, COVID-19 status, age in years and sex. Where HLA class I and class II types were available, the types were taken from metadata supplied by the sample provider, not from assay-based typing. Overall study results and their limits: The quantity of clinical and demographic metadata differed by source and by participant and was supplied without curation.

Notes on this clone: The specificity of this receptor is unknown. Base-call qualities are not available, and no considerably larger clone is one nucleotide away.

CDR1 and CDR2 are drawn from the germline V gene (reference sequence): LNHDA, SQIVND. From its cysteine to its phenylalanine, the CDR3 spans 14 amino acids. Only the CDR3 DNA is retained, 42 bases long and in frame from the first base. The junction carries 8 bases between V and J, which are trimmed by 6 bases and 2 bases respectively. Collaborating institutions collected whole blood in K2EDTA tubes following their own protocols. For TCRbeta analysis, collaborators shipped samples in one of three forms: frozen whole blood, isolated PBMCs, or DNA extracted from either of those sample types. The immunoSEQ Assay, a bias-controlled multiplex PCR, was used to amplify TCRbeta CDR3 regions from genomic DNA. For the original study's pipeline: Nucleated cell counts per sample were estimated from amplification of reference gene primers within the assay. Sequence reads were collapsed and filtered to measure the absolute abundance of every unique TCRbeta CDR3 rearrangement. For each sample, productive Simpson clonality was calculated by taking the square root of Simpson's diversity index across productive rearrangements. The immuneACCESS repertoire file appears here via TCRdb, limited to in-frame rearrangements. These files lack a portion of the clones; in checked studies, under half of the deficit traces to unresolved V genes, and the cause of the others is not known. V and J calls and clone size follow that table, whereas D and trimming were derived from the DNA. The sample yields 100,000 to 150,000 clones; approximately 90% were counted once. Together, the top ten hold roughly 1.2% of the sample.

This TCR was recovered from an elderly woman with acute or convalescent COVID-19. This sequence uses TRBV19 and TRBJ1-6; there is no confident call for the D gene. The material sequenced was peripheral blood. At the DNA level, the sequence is TGTGCCAGTAGGATGACAACCTATAATTCACCCCTCCACTTT. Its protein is CASRMTTYNSPLHF.